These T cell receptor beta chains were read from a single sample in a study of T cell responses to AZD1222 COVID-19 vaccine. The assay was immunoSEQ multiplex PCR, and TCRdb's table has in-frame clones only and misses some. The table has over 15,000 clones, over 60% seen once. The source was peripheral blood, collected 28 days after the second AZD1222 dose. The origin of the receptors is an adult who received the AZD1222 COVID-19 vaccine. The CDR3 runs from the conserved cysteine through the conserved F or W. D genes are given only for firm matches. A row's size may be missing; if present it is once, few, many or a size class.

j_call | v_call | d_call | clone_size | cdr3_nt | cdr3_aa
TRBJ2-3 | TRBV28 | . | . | TGTGCCAGCAGTGGCGCTGGGTGGCGAATCACAGATACGCAGTATTTT | CASSGAGWRITDTQYF
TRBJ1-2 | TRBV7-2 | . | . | TGTGCCAGCAGCTTAGGGTTTGCAAACTATGGCTACACCTTC | CASSLGFANYGYTF
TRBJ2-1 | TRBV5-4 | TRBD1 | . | TGTGCCAGCAGCTTGGGCCGGGACAGGGGGTCGACTCAGCAGTTCTTC | CASSLGRDRGSTQQFF
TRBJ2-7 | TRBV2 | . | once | TGTGCCAGCAGTGAGTTGAATTACGAGCAGTACTTC | CASSELNYEQYF
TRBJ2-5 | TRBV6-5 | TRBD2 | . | TGTGCCAGCAAACCTAGCGGGGGTGAGACCCAGTACTTC | CASKPSGGETQYF
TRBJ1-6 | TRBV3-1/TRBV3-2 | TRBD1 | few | TGTGCCAGCACCGGGACAGGGTTTCTTAATTCACCCCTCCACTTT | CASTGTGFLNSPLHF
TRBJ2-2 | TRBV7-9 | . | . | TGTGCCAGCAGCTTACCCGACCGGGGGCGCGGATACACCGGGGAGCTGTTTTTT | CASSLPDRGRGYTGELFF
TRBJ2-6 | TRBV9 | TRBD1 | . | TGTGCCAGCAGCGTAGATACAGGGGCCGTTTTTACCGGGGCCAACGTCCTGACTTTC | CASSVDTGAVFTGANVLTF
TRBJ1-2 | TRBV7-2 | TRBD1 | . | TGTGCCAGCAGCTTAACAGGGGCGATCTATGGCTACACCTTC | CASSLTGAIYGYTF
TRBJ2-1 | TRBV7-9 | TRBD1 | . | TGTGCCAGCAGGGGCCAGGGGACAGGGCAGTTCTTC | CASRGQGTGQFF
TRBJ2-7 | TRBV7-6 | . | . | TGTGCCAGCAGCTTAGACGGGCATTCGCAGTACTTC | CASSLDGHSQYF
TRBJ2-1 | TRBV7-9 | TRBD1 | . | TGTGCCAGCAGCACGGGACAGTACAATGAGCAGTTCTTC | CASSTGQYNEQFF
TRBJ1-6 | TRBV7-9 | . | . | TGTGCCAGCAGCCCTATGGCGGGGGTTCGTTTTTCACCCCTCCACTTT | CASSPMAGVRFSPLHF
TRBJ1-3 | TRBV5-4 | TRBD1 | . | TGTGCCAGCAGCCTGGACAGGACTGGAAACACCATATATTTT | CASSLDRTGNTIYF
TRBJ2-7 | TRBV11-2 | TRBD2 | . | TGTGCCAGCACCGTGACTAGCGGGGGCTACGAGCAGTACTTC | CASTVTSGGYEQYF
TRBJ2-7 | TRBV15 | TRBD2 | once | TGTGCCACCAGCAGAGGCGGGGGGGATTTGTACGAGCAGTACTTC | CATSRGGGDLYEQYF
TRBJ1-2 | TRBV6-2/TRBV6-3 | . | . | TGTGCCAGCAGCACTCCTGTAGACTATGGCTACACCTTC | CASSTPVDYGYTF
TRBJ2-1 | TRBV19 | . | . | TGTGCCAGTCGCCAGGGGGGTTACAATGAGCAGTTCTTC | CASRQGGYNEQFF
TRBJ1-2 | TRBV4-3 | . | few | TGCGCCAGCAGCCAAGACTTAATTGGGGCGGGGGAATATGGCTACACCTTC | CASSQDLIGAGEYGYTF
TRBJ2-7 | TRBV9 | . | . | TGTGCCAGCAGCGTGAGGGTGGGCGCTACCAACTACGAGCAGTACTTC | CASSVRVGATNYEQYF
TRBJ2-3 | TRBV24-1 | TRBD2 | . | TGTGCCACCAGTGATTCAACTAGCGGGGGCAGTGATACGCAGTATTTT | CATSDSTSGGSDTQYF
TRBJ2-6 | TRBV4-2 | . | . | TGTGCCAGCAGCCAAGATAATTACGTGTCTGGGGCCAACGTCCTGACTTTC | CASSQDNYVSGANVLTF
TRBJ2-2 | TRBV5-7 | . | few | TGTGCCAGCAGCTTGGTATGGAGCGCGAACACCGGGGAGCTGTTTTTT | CASSLVWSANTGELFF
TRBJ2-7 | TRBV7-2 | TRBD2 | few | TGTGCCAGCAGCTTTAGTCGGACTAGCGGGGGGGCGCGGCCCTACGAGCAGTACTTC | CASSFSRTSGGARPYEQYF
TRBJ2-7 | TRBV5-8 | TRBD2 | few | TGTGCCAGCAACCGGGAGGAGTTCGGCGAGCAGTACTTC | CASNREEFGEQYF
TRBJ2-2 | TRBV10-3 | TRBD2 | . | TGTGCCATCAGTGCAGGGAGGGACACCGGGGAGCTGTTTTTT | CAISAGRDTGELFF
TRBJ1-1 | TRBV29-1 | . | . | TGCAGCGTTGAATCCACACGTATGATGAACACTGAAGCTTTCTTT | CSVESTRMMNTEAFF
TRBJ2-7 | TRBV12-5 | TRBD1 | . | TGTGCTAGTGGTCGGACAGGGTATTTGTACGAGCAGTACTTC | CASGRTGYLYEQYF
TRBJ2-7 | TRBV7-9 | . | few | TGTGCCAGCAGCTTAGGAGGGGTAGAGCAGTACTTC | CASSLGGVEQYF
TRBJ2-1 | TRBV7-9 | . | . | TGTGCCAGCAGCTTATCGGGGACCTACAATGAGCAGTTCTTC | CASSLSGTYNEQFF
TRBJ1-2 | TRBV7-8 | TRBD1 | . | TGTGCCAGCAGCCCCCGGACAGGGACTAACTATGGCTACACCTTC | CASSPRTGTNYGYTF
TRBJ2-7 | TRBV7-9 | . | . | TGTGCCAGCAGTCGGGACTCCAGTGGATCCTACGAGCAGTACTTC | CASSRDSSGSYEQYF
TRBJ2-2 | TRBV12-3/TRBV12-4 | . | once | TGTGCCAGCAGTCCCTGGGACACCGGGGAGCTGTTTTTT | CASSPWDTGELFF
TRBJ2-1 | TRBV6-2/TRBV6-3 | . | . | TGTGCCAGCAGTTCCGTTGGACAGCCCCAAAATGAGCAGTTCTTC | CASSSVGQPQNEQFF
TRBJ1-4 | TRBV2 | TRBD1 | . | TGTGCCAGCCGTGAAATCGGACAGGGGGGACGACAACTGTTTTTT | CASREIGQGGRQLFF
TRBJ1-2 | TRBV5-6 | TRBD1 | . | TGTGCCAGCAGCTTGGTCGAACAGGGGGCCGGTGGCTACACCTTC | CASSLVEQGAGGYTF
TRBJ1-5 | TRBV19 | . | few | TGTGCCAGTAGTACCCTCTCCAAGCCCCAGCATTTT | CASSTLSKPQHF
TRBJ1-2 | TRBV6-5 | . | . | TGTGCCAGCAGTTACTCGGAGGGCCCAACCCCCTATGGCTACACCTTC | CASSYSEGPTPYGYTF
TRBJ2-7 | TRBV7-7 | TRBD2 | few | TGTGCCAGCAGCCCTGCAGGACTAGCTGGGACCTACGAGCAGTACTTC | CASSPAGLAGTYEQYF
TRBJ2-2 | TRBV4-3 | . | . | TGCGCCAGCAGCCAACTGGACATAATGGGGGCCTTGCCCGGGGAGCTGTTTTTT | CASSQLDIMGALPGELFF
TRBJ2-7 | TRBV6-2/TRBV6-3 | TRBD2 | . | TGTGCCAGCAGCATAGCGGGGGGGGCCGGCGAGCAGTACTTC | CASSIAGGAGEQYF
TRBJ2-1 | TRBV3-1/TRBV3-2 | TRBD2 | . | TGTGCCAGCAGCCAAGATTGGGGGACTAGTCACAATGAGCAGTTCTTC | CASSQDWGTSHNEQFF
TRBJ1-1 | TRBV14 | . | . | TGTGCCAGCAGCCAAGGAGGGAGGCTCCTCCCTGAAGCTTTCTTT | CASSQGGRLLPEAFF
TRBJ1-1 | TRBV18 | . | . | TGTGCCAGCTCACCAGGGCTGGTAAACACTGAAGCTTTCTTT | CASSPGLVNTEAFF
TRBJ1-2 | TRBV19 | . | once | TGTGCCAGTACCCAGGGTGGAATCTATGGCTACACCTTC | CASTQGGIYGYTF
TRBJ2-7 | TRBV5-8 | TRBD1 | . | TGTGCCAGCAGCCCCTGGACAGGGGCGGTCTACGAGCAGTACTTC | CASSPWTGAVYEQYF
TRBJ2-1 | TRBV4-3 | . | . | TGCGCCAGCAGCCCTCTAGCGCTGCCCTACAATGAGCAGTTCTTC | CASSPLALPYNEQFF